The 6 T cell receptor beta chains reported below all come from one sample, sequenced in a study of a mutant IDH1 vaccine in newly diagnosed glioma. Time point described: week 11, during vaccination. The content of each vaccine dose was 300 ug of mutant IDH1 20-mer peptide, and topical imiquimod accompanied it. Their recognized antigens are unknown. The repertoire was sequenced with immunoSEQ multiplex PCR; TCRdb's copy has only in-frame clones and lacks some. The sample yields some 64,000 clones, under 90% seen once. Sequencing was performed on PBMCs, taken from a glioma patient whose treatment included an IDH1 peptide vaccine. The source of these receptors is a man aged 50-60 years with glioma.

CDR3 nucleotides: TGCGCCAGCAGTGAGCCTAGGTGTATGACCGGGGAGCTGTTTTTT. Amino acid sequence: CASSEPRCMTGELFF. The chain has TRBV10-1 and TRBJ2-2; D is unclear. Germline CDR1 and CDR2: WNHNN and SYGVQD (reference sequence). The CDR3 totals 15 residues. Trimming took off 2 bases at V and 5 bases at J, with 12 bases between the two ends.

This clone was seen a handful of times. The chain combines TRBV11-2 with TRBJ1-2; tentatively, D is TRBD1 (6 bases). The V gene's germline CDR1 is SGHAT and CDR2 FQNNGV. The CDR3 sequence is 13 residues long. V shed 5 bases and J shed 10 bases, with 17 bases lying between them. The CDR3 bases are TGTGCCAGCAGCCGGAATCCTACAGGGCCCTACACCTTC. Translation gives CASSRNPTGPYTF.

The V call is TRBV7-2, the J call TRBJ2-2; D ambiguous. This CDR3 is built from 14 residues. Trimming removed 1 base at V and 6 bases at J, with 9 bases between. Per the germline V gene, CDR1 is SGHTA and CDR2 is FQGNSA. The CDR3 DNA reads TGTGCCAGCAGCTTAGTTCTGGTCCCCGGGGAGCTGTTTTTT. It specifies CASSLVLVPGELFF.

The CDR3 region has the DNA TGTGCCAGTGATAACAGGGCCCTTTATAGCAATCAGCCCCAGCATTTT. Protein: CASDNRALYSNQPQHF. The rearrangement uses TRBV19 and TRBJ1-5; a possible D gene is TRBD1 (6 bases). Trimming shortened V by 8 bases and J by 0 bases, and 17 bases separated the two germline ends. CDR1 and CDR2 from the germline V gene are LNHDA and SQIVND (reference sequence). This CDR3 contains 16 residues.

The V and J genes are TRBV7-3 and TRBJ2-3; 9 bases are shared with TRBD1. J was trimmed by 5 bases and V by 4 bases; bases with no gene match: 7. The CDR3 has 15 residues. Germline loops: CDR1 SGHTA, CDR2 FQGTGA. CDR3 sequence: CASSSGQGQGDTQYF. The CDR3 coding sequence is TGTGCCAGCAGCTCGGGACAGGGCCAGGGAGATACGCAGTATTTT.

The V gene is TRBV7-8, the J gene TRBJ1-5, with D maybe TRBD1 (5 bases). Looked up from germline, CDR1 is SGHVS and CDR2 is FQNEAQ. CDR3 length equals 12 residues. V lost 10 bases and J 7 bases, leaving 14 bases between the germline ends. The CDR3 reads CANGGGCQPQHF. Here the CDR3 DNA reads TGTGCCAACGGGGGGGGGTGCCAGCCCCAGCATTTT. The entire variable domain, with the rest obtained from reference TRBV7-8 and TRBJ1-5, is as follows: GAGVSQSPRYKVAKRGQDVALRCDPISGHVSLFWYQQALGQGPEFLTYFQNEAQLDKSGLPSDRFFAERPEGSVSTLKIQRTQQEDSAVYLCANGGGCQPQHFGDGTRLSIL.